The clone carrying this TCR beta chain was counted a single time. Its specificity is not known. Tagging with unique molecular identifiers was a feature of the TCR beta cDNA libraries. Between about 0.85 and 10 million T cells gave rise to a few hundred thousand cDNA molecules. TCRdb fed the PCR reads into MiXCR, producing one record per CDR3 protein. The sample contains 820,000 or so distinct CDR3 sequences, around 50% of which appear only once. The entry originates in a study of post-analysis software for immune sequencing data. Findings of the study overall: Those with multiple sclerosis, the patient group, showed significantly lower normalized Chao1 diversity than controls. Under F measure analysis, samples from one preparation batch co-clustered strongly. There were five or six TRBV segments more frequent in patients than controls, and TRBV5-6, TRBV5-1 and TRBV20-1 were among them.

V shed 0 bases and J shed 0 bases, with 9 bases lying between them. The germline CDR1 and CDR2 sequences are LGHDT and YNNKEL (reference sequence). The CDR3 sequence is 16 residues long. Sequenced input: blood. The chain joins TRBV3-1 to TRBJ2-4, with D uncertain. The origin of this receptor is a girl aged 5-17 years with multiple sclerosis. As DNA, the CDR3 is TGTGCCAGCAGCCAAGAGACTCTCCTAGCCAAAAACATTCAGTACTTC. Translation: CASSQETLLAKNIQYF. The complete variable domain, with remaining parts taken from reference TRBV3-1 and TRBJ2-4, reads DTAVSQTPKYLVTQMGNDKSIKCEQNLGHDTMYWYKQDSKKFLKIMFSYNNKELIINETVPNRFSPKSPDKAHLNLHINSLELGDSAVYFCASSQETLLAKNIQYFGAGTRLSVL.